These 8 T cell receptor beta chains came from one sample sequenced in a study of blood T cells in healthy people across ages. A sample-barcoded 5' primer and a J-beta primer mix were used in a second PCR of roughly 7 to 11 cycles. Using its own MiXCR run on the 5' RACE reads, TCRdb lists one record per CDR3 protein. This table has hundreds of thousands of distinct CDR3 sequences, 25% to 30% appearing once. Specimen: blood. The receptors originated from an elderly woman in good health.

The V and J genes are TRBV6-2 or TRBV6-3 and TRBJ2-7, with 11 bases that match TRBD1. Germline loops: CDR1 MNHEY, CDR2 SVGEGT. The V gene end was trimmed by 5 bases and the J gene end by 3 bases; junction bases not matched to a gene: 9. The CDR3 length is 16 residues. As DNA, the CDR3 is TGTGCCAGCAGTCGTGCTTCCGGGACAGGGGGCTACGAGCAGTACTTC. Its translation: CASSRASGTGGYEQYF.

On this clonotype: A single base separates this from a much larger clone, so it may be a read error. J is TRBJ2-5 and V is TRBV25-1; D is possibly TRBD2 (6 bases). Looked up from germline, CDR1 is MGHDK and CDR2 is SYGVNS. The CDR3 has 15 residues. As DNA, the CDR3 is TGTGCCAGCGGTGATCCGGGGGTAAAGCAAGAGACCCAGTACTTC. Protein sequence: CASGDPGVKQETQYF.

The chain combines TRBV19 with TRBJ1-2, with D possibly being TRBD1 (6 bases). V shed 4 bases and J shed 8 bases, with 11 bases lying between them. The CDR3 is 12 residues long. Looked up from germline, CDR1 is LNHDA and CDR2 is SQIVND (reference sequence). CDR3 region: CASSTYRVGYTF. CDR3 bases: TGTGCCAGTAGTACCTACAGGGTGGGCTACACCTTC.

This clonotype was counted a few times. CDR3 residues: CASSPVTGEGYTF. CDR3 nucleotides: TGTGCCAGCTCACCCGTTACAGGGGAAGGCTACACCTTC. This chain links TRBV18 with TRBJ1-2; 7 bases fit TRBD1. CDR1 KGHSH and CDR2 LQKENI come from the germline V gene. The CDR3 runs to 13 residues. V trimming: 3 bases; J trimming: 8 bases; junction bases outside the gene matches: 6.

This clonotype appeared a few times. V usage is TRBV6-6 and J usage is TRBJ1-1; no clear D gene. Germline lookup yields CDR1 MNHNY and CDR2 SVGAGI (reference sequence). The V gene lost 3 bases and the J gene lost 8 bases, with 7 bases spanning the gap. The CDR3 has 11 amino acids. CDR3 region: CASSYKAEAFF. For the CDR3, the DNA is TGTGCCAGCAGTTATAAGGCGGAAGCTTTCTTT.

The chain carries TRBV2 and TRBJ1-4; D gene ambiguous. In germline, CDR1 is SNHLY, CDR2 FYNNEI. The CDR3 is made up of 14 amino acids. Between the trimmed V and J ends, which lost 7 bases and 3 bases, there was a span of 12 bases. CDR3 in amino acids: CASNLTPPNEKLFF. CDR3 nucleotides: TGTGCCAGCAACCTTACCCCTCCTAATGAAAAACTGTTTTTT. Filled out from reference TRBV2 and TRBJ1-4, the complete variable domain reads EPEVTQTPSHQVTQMGQEVILRCVPISNHLYFYWYRQILGQKVEFLVSFYNNEISEKSEIFDDQFSVERPDGSNFTLKIRSTKLEDSAMYFCASNLTPPNEKLFFGSGTQLSVL.

This chain joins TRBV6-5 and TRBJ2-6; the D gene is possibly TRBD1 (6 bases). The germline gives CDR1 MNHEY, CDR2 SVGAGI. This CDR3 has 15 amino acids. Trimming stripped 11 bases from V and 1 base from J, with 15 bases between. The CDR3 bases are TGTGCCGGCGGAACAGGGTCATCTGGGGCCAACGTCCTGACTTTC. This translates into CAGGTGSSGANVLTF.

This clonotype was observed at least ten times. The chain has TRBV5-5 and TRBJ1-4; D gene ambiguous. This CDR3 comprises 14 residues. V dropped 0 bases and J dropped 6 bases, with 9 bases sitting between them. CDR1 is SGHKS, CDR2 YYEKEE, per germline (reference sequence). The CDR3 sequence: CASSLGPGDEKLFF. CDR3 nucleotides: TGTGCCAGCAGCTTGGGGCCCGGGGATGAAAAACTGTTTTTT.